The 3 T cell receptor beta chains in this list originate from one sample, sequenced in a study of blood T cell repertoires in COVID-19. Only in-frame clones appear in the TCRdb table, and some are missing; sequencing was by immunoSEQ multiplex PCR. The data contain under 200,000 clones, 88% of them singletons. The specimen sequenced was peripheral blood. Receptors were obtained from a man aged 40-49 years with active or convalescent COVID-19.

This clone was seen more than once but under ten times. The rearrangement joins TRBV6-5 to TRBJ1-1; unclear D gene. Per germline, CDR1 MNHEY and CDR2 SVGAGI. Trimming removed 10 bases at V and 3 bases at J, with 9 bases between. CDR3 length: 11 residues. This chain's CDR3 is CAILSDTEAFF. The DNA for the CDR3 is TGTGCCATCTTGTCGGACACTGAAGCTTTCTTT.

The genes are TRBV7-6 and TRBJ2-2; the match to TRBD2 covers 8 bases. V trimming: 3 bases; J trimming: 2 bases; junction bases outside the gene matches: 5. CDR1 is SGHVS and CDR2 is FNYEAQ in the germline V gene. The CDR3 runs 16 residues. The CDR3 DNA is TGTGCCAGCAGCTTGAGGCTAGCGGGCAACACCGGGGAGCTGTTTTTT. It is translated as CASSLRLAGNTGELFF.

This rearrangement joins TRBV5-6 to TRBJ2-2, with 11 bases that match TRBD1. The CDR3 is 15 amino acids. The J segment lost 7 bases and the V segment lost 4 bases, leaving 6 bases of the junction unmatched. Germline loops: CDR1 SGHDT, CDR2 YYEEEE. The CDR3: CASSRDRGVGGELFF. In nucleotides, the CDR3 is TGTGCCAGCAGCAGGGACAGGGGGGTAGGCGGGGAGCTGTTTTTT.